This T cell receptor (beta chain) was retrieved from a study of neoadjuvant anti-PD-1 for oral cavity cancer (dated by TCRdb to the early 2020s). About the study as a whole: Before curative-intent surgical resection, most patients were given three to four biweekly doses of nivolumab at 3 mg/kg. Under RECIST 1.1, patients with complete response, partial response or stable disease were classed as responders, and patients with progression were classed as non-responders. A fourth nivolumab dose was given around day 43 to patients without progression, and definitive surgical resection was performed in those patients on days 50-56. An approximately 31% response rate was observed in the parent correlative cohort, in which more than nine patients were included. Broader findings and caveats from the paper: Higher pretreatment blood Treg/Th17 ratios correlated with higher pretreatment blood TCRbeta clonality and lower post-treatment tumor TCRbeta clonality. TCR analyses included only a few patients per response group, and the authors called for larger cohorts for validation. Within PBMCs, T cell clonality (Gini index) was significantly higher in non-responders than responders after neoadjuvant nivolumab.

This specimen's time point label, per the study, means: after neoadjuvant nivolumab, at surgical resection. The patients had newly diagnosed stage II-IVA oral cavity squamous cell carcinoma and had not received any prior systemic or radiation treatment. The cohort consisted of patients with HPV-negative, locally advanced oral cavity squamous cell carcinoma. Peripheral blood mononuclear cells were analyzed directly and were not maintained or expanded in culture. The samples were drawn from a longitudinal correlative study tied to a single-arm phase II trial testing neoadjuvant nivolumab in oral cavity squamous cell carcinoma. Genomic DNA-based TCRbeta sequencing was performed on subject-matched pre- and post-treatment PBMCs and tumors from three responders and three non-responders. Peripheral blood mononuclear cells were collected once before nivolumab treatment and again after treatment, at the time of surgery. The Maxwell RSC DNA from Cells kit was used to extract genomic DNA from PBMCs.

For deep sequencing, PBMC libraries mostly used around 0.45 ug of input genomic DNA, with six replicates for each sample. The immunoSEQ hsTCRbeta kit was used to prepare TCRbeta libraries according to the manufacturer's instructions. The finished libraries were brought together in one pool at approximately 3 nM, which was then read using an Illumina NovaSeq 6000 S4 flow cell. The original pipeline was this. Raw data preprocessing and quality control were performed with the immunoSEQ Analyzer. The analysis was restricted to productive rearrangements, with each unique CDR3 amino acid sequence defining a clonotype. Repertoire clonality was estimated as the Gini-Simpson index, which was computed with the R package tcR. Student's t test was used to compare Gini indices, while Pearson correlation assessed associations with tumor size change. TCRdb holds this immuneACCESS table with in-frame rearrangements only. Some clones are missing; in checked studies, unresolved V genes explain under half, and the rest has no known cause. V and J calls and clone size are copied from that table; D and trimming were computed from the DNA. The sample contains about 68,000 clones, approximately 84% of them found a single time. Approximately 3% of the sample goes to the ten largest clones.

Taken from cysteine to phenylalanine, the CDR3 has 16 residues. Only the CDR3 DNA is retained, 48 bases long and in frame from the first base. The germline V gene provides CDR1 MNHEY and CDR2 SVGAGI. V ends up 2 bases short and J 2 bases short, with an unmatched junction base count of 7. This clone came up a few times. The antigen it binds to is not known. Base qualities are missing; no much larger clone stands one base away. The chain joins TRBV6-5 to TRBJ2-7; TRBD2 agrees with 9 junctional bases. The TCR originated in a person between 35 and 79 years old with oral cavity squamous cell carcinoma. Source: PBMCs, taken after nivolumab (anti-PD-1) treatment. The DNA sequence follows: TGTGCCAGCAGTTACCTGGCTAGCGGGACCCCCTACGAGCAGTACTTC. This codes for CASSYLASGTPYEQYF.